What follows is one T cell receptor beta chain and its context. Per the authors' pipeline: Reference gene primer amplification in the assay estimated nucleated cell counts. Only in-frame clones appear in the TCRdb table, and some are missing; sequencing was by immunoSEQ multiplex PCR. V and J calls and clone size follow that table, whereas D and trimming were derived from the DNA. Of tens of thousands of clones listed, over 75% are singletons. The length of the CDR3 is 15 residues. V trimming: 4 bases; J trimming: 0 bases; junction bases outside the gene matches: 2. Germline CDR1 reads SGDLS; CDR2 reads YYNGEE. The data were taken from a study of blood T cell repertoires in COVID-19.

Sequencing was carried out using peripheral blood. The clonotype originates from a woman in her seventies with acute or convalescent COVID-19. This sequence joins TRBV9 and TRBJ1-4, with 8 bases lining up with TRBD1. CDR3 amino acids: CASSKTGATNEKLFF. CDR3 coding DNA: TGTGCCAGCAGCAAGACAGGGGCAACTAATGAAAAACTGTTTTTT.